This TCR beta chain emerged from a study of control samples from healthy donors and cancer patients. Assay: immunoSEQ multiplex PCR; the TCRdb copy retains only in-frame clones and omits some. The sample carries about 94,000 clones, 90% recorded once. Germline loops: CDR1 SNHLY, CDR2 FYNNEI. Trimming removed 10 bases at V and 4 bases at J, with 25 bases between. CDR3 size: 16 residues. Sequenced: blood. V gene TRBV2 combines with J gene TRBJ1-2; a possible D gene is TRBD1 (6 bases). This receptor was obtained from a woman between 18 and 29 years old in good health. CDR3 in amino acids: CATHHNQGLGGYGYTF. For the CDR3, the DNA is TGTGCCACCCACCACAATCAGGGGCTTGGGGGCTATGGCTACACCTTC.